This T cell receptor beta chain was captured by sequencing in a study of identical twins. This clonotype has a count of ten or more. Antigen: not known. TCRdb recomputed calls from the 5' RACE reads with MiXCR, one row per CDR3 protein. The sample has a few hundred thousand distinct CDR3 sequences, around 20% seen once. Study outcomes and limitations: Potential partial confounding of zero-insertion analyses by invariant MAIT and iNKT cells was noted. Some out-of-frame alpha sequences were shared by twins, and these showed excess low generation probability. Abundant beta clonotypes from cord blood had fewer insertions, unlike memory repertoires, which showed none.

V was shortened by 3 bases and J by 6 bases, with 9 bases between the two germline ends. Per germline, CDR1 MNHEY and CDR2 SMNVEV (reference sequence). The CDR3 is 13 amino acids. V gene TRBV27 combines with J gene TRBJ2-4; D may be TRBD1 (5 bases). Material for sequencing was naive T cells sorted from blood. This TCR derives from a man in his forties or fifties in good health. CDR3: CASSFGQGNIQYF. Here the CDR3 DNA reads TGTGCCAGCAGTTTCGGGCAGGGAAACATTCAGTACTTC.